The 11 T cell receptor beta chains reported below all come from one sample, sequenced in a study of Ad26.COV2.S vaccination and SARS-CoV-2 variants. The treatment is: around 19 received Ad26.COV2.S at low or high dose, single or two shots; about 5 received placebo; per-sample allocation not given. Sampling occurred on day 63 after the first vaccine or placebo injection. This table comes from immunoSEQ multiplex PCR, and its TCRdb copy is limited to in-frame clones, with some not included. The data show about 350,000 clones, 80% to 90% seen once. The sequencing used peripheral blood, collected in a trial of Ad26.COV2.S vaccine versus placebo. The origin of the receptors is a person between 18 and 65 years old who received the Ad26.COV2.S COVID-19 vaccine or a placebo.

The gene calls are TRBV19 and TRBJ1-1; maybe TRBD1 (5 bases). Between the trimmed V and J ends, which lost 7 bases and 4 bases, there was a span of 10 bases. Germline CDR1 is LNHDA and CDR2 is SQIVND (reference sequence). The CDR3 totals 12 residues. The CDR3 reads CASNPGTTEAFF. For the CDR3, the DNA is TGTGCCAGTAACCCGGGGACCACTGAAGCTTTCTTT.

This chain uses TRBV5-1 with TRBJ2-1; D is undetermined. The germline V gene encodes CDR1 SGHRS and CDR2 YFSETQ. The CDR3 is 13 amino acids. The ends were cut back, 7 bases at V and 4 bases at J, with 12 bases in the middle. CDR3 DNA: TGCGCCAGCGGTAAAGTCGGTTACAATGAGCAGTTCTTC. This sequence encodes CASGKVGYNEQFF.

This clone was picked up one time. The chain combines TRBV30 with TRBJ1-1, with TRBD1 matching 8 bases. The germline CDR1 and CDR2 sequences are GTSNPN and SVGIG (reference sequence). The V gene end was trimmed by 3 bases and the J gene end by 12 bases; junction bases not matched to a gene: 6. The CDR3 length is 11 residues. This CDR3 is CAWRGTGLPFF. In DNA, the CDR3 is TGTGCCTGGAGGGGGACAGGATTACCTTTCTTT.

In regard to this clone: An end of the junction does not agree with germline; a read error may underlie this. The chain couples TRBV4-1 to TRBJ2-1, with 8 bases identical to TRBD2. Germline CDR1 and CDR2: MGHRA and YSYEKL. The CDR3 spans 16 residues. DNA for the CDR3: TGCGTCAGCAGCCAAGGTACTAGCGGCTACTACAATGAGCAGTTCTTC. Encoded protein: CVSSQGTSGYYNEQFF.

The chain joins TRBV4-2 to TRBJ1-2; D not certain. Germline V gives CDR1 LGHNA, CDR2 YNFKEQ. V dropped 1 base and J dropped 2 bases, with 11 bases sitting between them. The CDR3 runs 15 residues. This CDR3 reads CASSQAETDNYGYTF. In DNA form, the CDR3 reads TGTGCCAGCAGCCAAGCTGAGACTGACAACTATGGCTACACCTTC.

V is TRBV5-6 and J is TRBJ1-6; D might be TRBD1 (6 bases). The V gene's germline CDR1 is SGHDT and CDR2 YYEEEE. The CDR3 totals 16 residues. The V gene lost 0 bases and the J gene lost 10 bases, with 17 bases spanning the gap. The CDR3 loop is CASSLAGGRSLSPLHF. In nucleotides, the CDR3 is TGTGCCAGCAGCTTGGCTGGGGGGCGGTCGCTCTCACCCCTCCACTTT.

V is TRBV19 and J is TRBJ1-5; no firm D call. CDR3 length equals 16 residues. Germline assignment: CDR1 LNHDA and CDR2 SQIVND (reference sequence). V was cut by 9 bases and J by 3 bases, with 21 bases left in between. CDR3 DNA sequence: TGTGCCAGCCAGAAGAAGGGAAGCCTTTCCAATCAGCCCCAGCATTTT. It is translated as CASQKKGSLSNQPQHF.

The V gene is TRBV11-2, the J gene TRBJ2-4; weak D call: TRBD2 (5 bases). Germline CDR1 reads SGHAT; CDR2 reads FQNNGV. The CDR3 is made up of 15 amino acids. Trimming cost V 1 base and J 1 base, with 8 bases left between them. CDR3 coding DNA: TGTGCCAGCAGCTTAGTGGGAGTGGCCAAAAACATTCAGTACTTC. Encoded protein: CASSLVGVAKNIQYF.

Here the CDR3 DNA reads TGCGCCAGCAGCTTCAGAACTCCAGGGGGATACACCTACGAGCAGTACTTC. Its translation: CASSFRTPGGYTYEQYF. J is TRBJ2-7 and V is TRBV5-1, with 7 positions matching TRBD1. Looked up from germline, CDR1 is SGHRS and CDR2 is YFSETQ. The CDR3 runs 17 residues. The J segment lost 2 bases and the V segment lost 2 bases, leaving 13 bases of the junction unmatched.

This clone was recorded a few times. V gene TRBV7-2 combines with J gene TRBJ2-7, with 11 bases that match TRBD2. V shed 2 bases, J shed 4 bases, and the junction held 4 bases outside the gene matches. The CDR3 sequence is 15 residues long. Germline CDR1 reads SGHTA; CDR2 reads FQGNSA. Here the CDR3 reads CASSLRRLAGYEQYF. Here the CDR3 DNA reads TGTGCCAGCAGCTTAAGGCGACTAGCGGGATACGAGCAGTACTTC.

The CDR3 spells CASSFGGVGVPSYEQYF. CDR3 DNA sequence: TGTGCCAGCAGCTTTGGGGGAGTAGGGGTTCCCTCCTACGAGCAGTACTTC. The chain has TRBV7-8 and TRBJ2-7; TRBD1 or TRBD2 may be the D gene (5 bases each). The CDR3 is 17 amino acids. Germline V gene sequence: CDR1 SGHVS, CDR2 FQNEAQ. The V and J ends lost 3 bases and 0 bases respectively, with 18 bases between them. The full variable domain, completed using reference TRBV7-8 and TRBJ2-7, is GAGVSQSPRYKVAKRGQDVALRCDPISGHVSLFWYQQALGQGPEFLTYFQNEAQLDKSGLPSDRFFAERPEGSVSTLKIQRTQQEDSAVYLCASSFGGVGVPSYEQYFGPGTRLTVT.